The present T cell receptor beta chain was sequenced within a study of T cells after posttransplantation cyclophosphamide. Study results and limitations: After PTCy, TRB diversity resembled that of CNI/methotrexate controls. Later blood repertoires were often dominated by clones from the donor CD8+ memory compartment. TRB overlap between skin or GI tissue T cells and blood was limited.

Method: immunoSEQ multiplex PCR; TCRdb's copy keeps in-frame clones and lacks some. The sample shows over 1,000 clones, none of them appearing just once. Busulfan-fludarabine conditioning, marrow transplant, and cyclophosphamide on days +3 and +4 were administered. This clone is medium-sized by share. Its antigen is unidentified. Germline CDR1 SGDLS, CDR2 YYNGEE. CDR3 length equals 13 residues. The ends were cut back, 3 bases at V and 1 base at J, with 7 bases in the middle. V gene TRBV9 combines with J gene TRBJ1-1, with D possibly TRBD1 on 5 matching bases. Source: PBMCs, taken 84 days after allogeneic stem cell transplant with posttransplant cyclophosphamide. This sequence was found in a young adult male patient who received an allogeneic stem cell transplant from a related donor, was CMV-positive, and had no GVHD. The graft donor may account for some of the T cells. CDR3 coding DNA: TGTGCCAGCAGCGCTGGACAGAACACTGAAGCTTTCTTT. Translating it yields CASSAGQNTEAFF.